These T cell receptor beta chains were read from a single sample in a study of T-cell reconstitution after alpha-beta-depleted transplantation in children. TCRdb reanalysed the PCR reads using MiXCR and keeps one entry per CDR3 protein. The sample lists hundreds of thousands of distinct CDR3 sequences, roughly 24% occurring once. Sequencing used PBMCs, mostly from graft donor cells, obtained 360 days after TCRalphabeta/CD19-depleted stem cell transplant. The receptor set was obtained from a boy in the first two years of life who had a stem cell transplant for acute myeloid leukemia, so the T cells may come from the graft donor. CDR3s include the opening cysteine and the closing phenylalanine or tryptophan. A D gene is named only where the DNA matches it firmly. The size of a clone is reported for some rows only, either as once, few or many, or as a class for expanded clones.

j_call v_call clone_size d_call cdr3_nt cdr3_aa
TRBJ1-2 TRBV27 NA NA TGTGCCAGCAGTTTAGCCAGGGAGAATGGCTACACCTTC CASSLARENGYTF
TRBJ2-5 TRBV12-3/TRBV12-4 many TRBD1 TGTGCCAGCAGTTTATGGGGGACAGACGGTTTACAAGAGACCCAGTACTTC CASSLWGTDGLQETQYF
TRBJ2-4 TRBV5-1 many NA TGCGCCAGCAGCCTACCCTCGGTCCCCCGCATTCAGTACTTC CASSLPSVPRIQYF
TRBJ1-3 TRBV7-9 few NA TGTGCCAGCAGCTCCGCAGGGGTTAGGCAGCGAAACACCATATATTTT CASSSAGVRQRNTIYF
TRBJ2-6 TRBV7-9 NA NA TGTGCCAGCAGCTTAGCGATTAGAGGGGCCAACGTCCTGACTTTC CASSLAIRGANVLTF
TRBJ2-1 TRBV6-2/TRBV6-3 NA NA TGTGCCAGCAGTTACCGACTCGGGGTGATGGGATACAATGAGCAGTTCTTC CASSYRLGVMGYNEQFF
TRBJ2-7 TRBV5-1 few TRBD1 TGCGCCAGCAGCTTCAACAGGGGCCTCCCTTCCTACGAGCAGTACTTC CASSFNRGLPSYEQYF
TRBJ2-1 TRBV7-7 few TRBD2 TGTGCCAGCAGCTTGGTCGTGGGGAGGCCGGGACTAGCTAATGAGCAGTTCTTC CASSLVVGRPGLANEQFF
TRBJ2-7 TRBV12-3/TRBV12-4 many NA TGTGCCAGCAGTTTAGGGCGAAGCTCGGGATCCTACGAGCAGTACTTC CASSLGRSSGSYEQYF
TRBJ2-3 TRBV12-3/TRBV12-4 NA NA TGTGCCAGCAGTTTATGGCCGAGCACAGATACGCAGTATTTT CASSLWPSTDTQYF
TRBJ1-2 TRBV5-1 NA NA TGCGCCAGCAGCCCGGAGACAGGATATGGCTACACCTTC CASSPETGYGYTF
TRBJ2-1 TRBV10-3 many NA TGTGCCATCAGTGAGTCGCCGGGAGCCGCCTACAATGAGCAGTTCTTC CAISESPGAAYNEQFF
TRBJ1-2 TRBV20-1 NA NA TGCAGTGCTAGAGAGTCGGGGGGGACCACCCTAAACTGGAACTATGGCTACACCTTC CSARESGGTTLNWNYGYTF
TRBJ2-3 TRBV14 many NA TGTGCCAGCAGCCCCCTTGGGTTAGCGGCAAGAACAGATACGCAGTATTTT CASSPLGLAARTDTQYF
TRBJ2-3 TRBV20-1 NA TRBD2 TGCAGTGTGTCGGCTTATCGGGGGGGCGTGGATACGCAGTATTTT CSVSAYRGGVDTQYF
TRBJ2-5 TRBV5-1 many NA TGCGCCAGCAACCGGGATTCCCAAGAGACCCAGTACTTC CASNRDSQETQYF
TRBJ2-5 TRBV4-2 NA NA TGTGCCAGGGGCCGCAGGCGACCATCTTCGCGGACCCAGTACTTC CARGRRRPSSRTQYF
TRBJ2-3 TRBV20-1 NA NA TGCAGTGCTCACATTACGACCGACACAGATACGCAGTATTTT CSAHITTDTDTQYF
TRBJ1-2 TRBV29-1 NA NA TGCAGCGTCCGTAAGGCAGGGAATGGGAATGGCTACACCTTC CSVRKAGNGNGYTF
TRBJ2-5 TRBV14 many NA TGTGCCAGCAGCCAAGTTTGGGCAAACGCCGCAGAGACCCAGTACTTC CASSQVWANAAETQYF
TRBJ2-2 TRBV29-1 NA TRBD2 TGCAGCGCTGACGGGGGAGGGACCGGGGAGCTGTTTTTT CSADGGGTGELFF
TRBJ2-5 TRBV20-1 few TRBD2 TGCAGTGCCCACTGGGGGGGTCTAGGGCACCAAGAGACCCAGTACTTC CSAHWGGLGHQETQYF
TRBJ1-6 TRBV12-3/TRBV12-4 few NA TGTGCCAGCAGTTTCGCTGTTGAGGGGTCACCCCTCCACTTT CASSFAVEGSPLHF
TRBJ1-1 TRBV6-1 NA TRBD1 TGTGCCAGCCGAAGGGACAGCTTGAACACTGAAGCTTTCTTT CASRRDSLNTEAFF
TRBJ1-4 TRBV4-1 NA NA TGCGCCAGCAGCCAAGAGACAAAACTGTTTTTT CASSQETKLFF
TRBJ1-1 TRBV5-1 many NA TGCGCCAGCAACCCGGACGGATACACTGAAGCTTTCTTT CASNPDGYTEAFF
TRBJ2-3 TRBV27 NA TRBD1 TGTGCCAGCAGTTTCAATGGACAGGGAACAGATACGCAGTATTTT CASSFNGQGTDTQYF
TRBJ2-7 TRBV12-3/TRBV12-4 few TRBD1 TGTGCCAGCAGTCCCATGGAACAGGGGCTAAGGGCCGAGCAGTACTTC CASSPMEQGLRAEQYF
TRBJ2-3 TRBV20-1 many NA TGCAGTGCTAGGGATAGCAGCCGCAGCACAGATACGCAGTATTTT CSARDSSRSTDTQYF
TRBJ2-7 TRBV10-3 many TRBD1 TGTGCCATCAGTGAGTCGGACAGGGGATACGAGCAGTACTTC CAISESDRGYEQYF
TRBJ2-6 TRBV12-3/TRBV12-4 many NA TGTGCCAGCGCACAGGGAGCCAACGTCCTGACTTTC CASAQGANVLTF
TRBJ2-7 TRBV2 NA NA TGTGCCAGCAGCGGAAACATCGGTTCCTACGAGCAGTACTTC CASSGNIGSYEQYF
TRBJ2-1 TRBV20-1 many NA TGCAGTGCCTCCAGCTCCTACAATGAGCAGCTCTTC CSASSSYNEQLF
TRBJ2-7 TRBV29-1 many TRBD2 TGCAGCGTGACTAGCGGGGGGCTCGAGCAGTACTTC CSVTSGGLEQYF
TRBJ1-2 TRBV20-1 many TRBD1 TGCAGTGCTAGTGGCGGGACAGGGAAAATTGGCTACACCTTC CSASGGTGKIGYTF
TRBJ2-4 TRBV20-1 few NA TGCAGTGCTAAACTCGGTGGGGAGGATGAGTACTTC CSAKLGGEDEYF
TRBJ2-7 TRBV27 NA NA TGTGCCAGCGGCCCCGGGACTTACTACTACGAGCAGTACTTC CASGPGTYYYEQYF
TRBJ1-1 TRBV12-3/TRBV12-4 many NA TGTGCCAGCAGTTTGGAGGGGGGGCGGACTGAAGCTTTCTTT CASSLEGGRTEAFF
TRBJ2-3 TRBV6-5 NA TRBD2 TGTGCCAGCAGTTACTCATTCGCGGGGGGGCCTACAGATACGCAGTATTTT CASSYSFAGGPTDTQYF
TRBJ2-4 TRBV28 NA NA TGTGCCAGCAGTTTATGGTCGCGAAACATTCAGTACTTC CASSLWSRNIQYF
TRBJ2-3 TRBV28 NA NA TGTGCCAGCATCCGAGGAGGGGGGAGCACAGATACGCAGTATTTT CASIRGGGSTDTQYF
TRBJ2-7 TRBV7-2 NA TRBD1 TGTGCCAGCAGCCCAACATCCGGGACAGGGCCCTACGAGCAGTACTTC CASSPTSGTGPYEQYF
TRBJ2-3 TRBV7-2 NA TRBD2 TGTGCCAGCAGCTTAGGCTACGGCGGGGGGGCGACTAGCACAGATACGCAGTATTTT CASSLGYGGGATSTDTQYF
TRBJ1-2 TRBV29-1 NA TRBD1 TGCAGCGTTGCGGCCGACAGGGGGACTGGCTACACCTTC CSVAADRGTGYTF
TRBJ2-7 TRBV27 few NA TGTGCCAGCAGTTTAGGTTGGTCTAGCTACGAGCAGTACTTC CASSLGWSSYEQYF
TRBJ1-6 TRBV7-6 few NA TGTGCCAGCAGCCCGCAGAGGGCGAATTCACCCCTCCACTTT CASSPQRANSPLHF
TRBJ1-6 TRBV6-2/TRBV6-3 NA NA TGTGCCAGCAGTTCCAGTAGCTCCTATAATTCACCCCTCCACTTT CASSSSSSYNSPLHF
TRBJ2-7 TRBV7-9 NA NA TGTGCCAGCAGCACGACGGTATACGAGCAGTACTTC CASSTTVYEQYF
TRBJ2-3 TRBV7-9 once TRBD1 TGTGCCAGCAGCTTAGGTGGCCAGGGGGCGAGCACAGATACGCAGTATTTT CASSLGGQGASTDTQYF
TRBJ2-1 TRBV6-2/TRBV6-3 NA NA TGTGCCAGCAAGAGGGACGGTGAGCAGTTCTTC CASKRDGEQFF
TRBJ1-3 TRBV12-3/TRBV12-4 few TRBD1 TGTGCCAGCAGTTTAGCGCTGGGACAGGGGGCAAACACCATATATTTT CASSLALGQGANTIYF
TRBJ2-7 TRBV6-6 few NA TGTGCCAGCAGTTACAGGGTCTGGGGGGAGCAGTACTTC CASSYRVWGEQYF
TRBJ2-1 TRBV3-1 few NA TGTGCCAGCAGCCGTGACAGTGGAGAGCAGTTCTTC CASSRDSGEQFF
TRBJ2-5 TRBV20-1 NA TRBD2 TGCAGTGCGAGGACTAGCGGACTATTCCAAGAGACCCAGTACTTC CSARTSGLFQETQYF
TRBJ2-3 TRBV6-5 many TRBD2 TGTGCCAGCAGTTACGGGGCCCGGGGGGCAGATACGCAGTATTTT CASSYGARGADTQYF
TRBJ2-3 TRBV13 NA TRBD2 TGTGCCAGCAGCCGAATGACTAGCGGGAGGACAGATACGCAGTATTTT CASSRMTSGRTDTQYF
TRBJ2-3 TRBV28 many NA TGTGCCAGCAGTTTACCGGAGGAAGGCAGGGCTAGCACAGATACGCAGTATTTT CASSLPEEGRASTDTQYF